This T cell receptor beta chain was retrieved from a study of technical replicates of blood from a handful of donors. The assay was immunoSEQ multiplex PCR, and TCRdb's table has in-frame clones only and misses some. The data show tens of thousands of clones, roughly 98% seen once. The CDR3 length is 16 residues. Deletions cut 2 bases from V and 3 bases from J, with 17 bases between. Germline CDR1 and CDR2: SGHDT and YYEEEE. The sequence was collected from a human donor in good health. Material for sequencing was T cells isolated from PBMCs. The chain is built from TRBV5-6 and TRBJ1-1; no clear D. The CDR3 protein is CASSFRGEALDTEAFF. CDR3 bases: TGTGCCAGCAGCTTCCGCGGGGAGGCGTTGGACACTGAAGCTTTCTTT.